This entry is about one TCR beta chain. This entry comes from a study of blood T cell repertoires in COVID-19. Background on the study: Nucleic acid was either cDNA or gDNA, and it came from T cells, B-cell-depleted T cells, or PBMCs.

With V trimmed by 0 bases and J by 2 bases, 2 bases remained unmatched. The germline V gene has CDR1 MGHRA and CDR2 YSYEKL. The CDR3 spans 16 residues. The assay was immunoSEQ multiplex PCR, and TCRdb's table has in-frame clones only and misses some. This sample yields about 300,000 clones, of which about 90% are seen a single time; roughly 2.1% belongs to the top ten. The chain couples TRBV4-1 to TRBJ2-1, with 9 nucleotides matching TRBD2. Sequenced: peripheral blood. The clonotype was recovered from a man between 18 and 29 years old with active or convalescent COVID-19. The CDR3 loop reads CASSQDQRGAYNEQFF. In DNA form, the CDR3 reads TGCGCCAGCAGCCAAGATCAGCGGGGGGCCTACAATGAGCAGTTCTTC.